A selection of T cell receptor beta chains follows, all from one sample in a study of long-term antiretroviral therapy in people with HIV. The method was immunoSEQ multiplex PCR; TCRdb's version includes in-frame clones alone and lacks a portion of them. The sample lists just over 35,000 clones, 94% occurring once. The source was unsorted PBMCs, collected 4.1 years after starting antiretroviral therapy. These receptors were taken from a woman aged 45-65 years with HIV. Each CDR3 is given with its conserved first and last residue. Each record gives: CDR3 length, V gene, clone size, D gene, J gene, CDR3 protein, CDR3 DNA. The D gene is left open where the match is weak. Not all rows give a size; the values are once, few, many and, for expanded clones, a class.

13,TRBV7-7,-,-,TRBJ2-7,CASSLERAYEQYF,TGTGCTAGCAGCTTAGAGCGGGCCTACGAGCAGTACTTC
14,TRBV7-3,-,-,TRBJ1-1,CASSLTQGRTEAFF,TGTGCCAGCAGCTTAACTCAGGGGAGGACTGAAGCTTTCTTT
12,TRBV11-2,-,-,TRBJ2-1,CASSLEGHEQFF,TGTGCCAGCAGCTTAGAGGGCCATGAGCAGTTCTTC
17,TRBV4-1,-,-,TRBJ2-3,CASTLNAGAGGTDTQYF,TGCGCCAGCACCCTCAACGCAGGCGCAGGGGGCACAGATACGCAGTATTTT
14,TRBV6-6,-,-,TRBJ1-2,CASSYPTDGLGYTF,TGTGCCAGCAGTTATCCTACGGACGGACTAGGCTACACCTTC
14,TRBV6-6,-,TRBD1,TRBJ2-1,CASSYHRGNDEQFF,TGTGCCAGCAGTTACCACAGGGGGAACGATGAGCAGTTCTTC
14,TRBV7-9,-,-,TRBJ1-2,CASSFLGTPYGYTF,TGTGCCAGCAGCTTCCTCGGGACTCCATATGGCTACACCTTC
15,TRBV5-5,-,-,TRBJ1-1,CASSASPVMNTEAFF,TGTGCCAGCAGCGCGTCGCCGGTAATGAACACTGAAGCTTTCTTT
15,TRBV6-1,-,TRBD1,TRBJ2-3,CASNRDRGRTDTQYF,TGTGCCAGCAATAGGGACAGGGGTCGTACAGATACGCAGTATTTT
15,TRBV5-1,-,TRBD2,TRBJ2-2,CASMDGTSKAGELFF,TGCGCCAGCATGGACGGGACTAGCAAGGCCGGGGAGCTGTTTTTT
12,TRBV30,-,-,TRBJ1-6,CAWSWADSPLHF,TGTGCCTGGAGTTGGGCGGATTCACCCCTCCACTTT
15,TRBV7-2,-,-,TRBJ2-1,CASSLNGPSYNEQFF,TGTGCCAGCAGCCTAAACGGTCCTAGCTACAATGAGCAGTTCTTC
11,TRBV11-3,-,-,TRBJ2-3,CASRGGDTQYF,TGTGCCAGCAGGGGAGGAGATACGCAGTATTTT
15,TRBV11-2,-,-,TRBJ2-2,CASSSQGRNTGELFF,TGTGCCAGCAGCTCCCAGGGGCGAAACACCGGGGAGCTGTTTTTT
14,TRBV5-1,-,-,TRBJ2-6,CASSLESATNVLTF,TGCGCCAGCAGCTTGGAATCAGCAACCAACGTCCTGACTTTC
15,TRBV9,-,-,TRBJ1-4,CASSGETLVNEKLFF,TGTGCCAGCAGCGGTGAGACGCTAGTTAATGAAAAACTGTTTTTT
14,TRBV6-5,-,TRBD1,TRBJ1-4,CASREGQAYEKLFF,TGTGCCAGCAGGGAGGGACAGGCGTATGAAAAACTGTTTTTT
13,TRBV30,-,-,TRBJ1-2,CAWSVLYNYGYTF,TGTGCCTGGAGTGTACTGTATAACTATGGCTACACCTTC
13,TRBV5-4,-,-,TRBJ1-4,CASRPGGNEKLFF,TGTGCCAGCAGACCCGGGGGCAATGAAAAACTGTTTTTT
15,TRBV4-1,-,TRBD1,TRBJ1-2,CASSPERQGAYGYTF,TGCGCCAGCAGCCCCGAGAGACAGGGGGCCTATGGCTACACCTTC
12,TRBV5-5,few,-,TRBJ1-2,CASSLAQKFYTF,TGTGCCAGCAGCTTGGCACAGAAGTTCTACACCTTC
16,TRBV4-3,-,TRBD2,TRBJ2-1,CASSQESSGASVEQFF,TGCGCCAGCAGCCAAGAGAGTAGCGGGGCTAGTGTTGAGCAGTTCTTC
12,TRBV2,-,-,TRBJ2-5,CASRGPWETQYF,TGTGCCAGCAGGGGGCCGTGGGAGACCCAGTACTTC
16,TRBV11-2,-,-,TRBJ2-7,CASSLDTVVTHYEQYF,TGTGCCAGCAGCTTAGATACCGTCGTAACCCACTACGAGCAGTACTTC
16,TRBV9,-,TRBD1,TRBJ2-2,CASSVLPGGNTGELFF,TGTGCCAGCAGCGTACTTCCAGGGGGCAACACCGGGGAGCTGTTTTTT
14,TRBV27,-,-,TRBJ1-1,CASSILLGGTEAFF,TGTGCCAGCAGTATATTACTGGGGGGGACTGAAGCTTTCTTT
15,TRBV7-2,-,-,TRBJ2-3,CASSLSPQGFDTQYF,TGTGCCAGCAGCTTATCCCCACAGGGTTTTGATACGCAGTATTTT
19,TRBV5-6,-,-,TRBJ2-4,CASTRAQGGSFLAKNIQYF,TGTGCCAGCACACGGGCCCAGGGGGGAAGCTTCTTAGCCAAAAACATTCAGTACTTC
14,TRBV9,-,TRBD1,TRBJ2-7,CASSTGQKDYEQYF,TGTGCCAGCAGCACGGGACAGAAAGACTACGAGCAGTACTTC
15,TRBV6-1,few,TRBD1,TRBJ1-5,CASSSWTGSDQPQHF,TGTGCCAGCAGTTCCTGGACAGGGTCAGATCAGCCCCAGCATTTT
13,TRBV13,once,-,TRBJ2-7,CASSIWGPYEQYF,TGTGCCAGCAGTATATGGGGCCCCTACGAGCAGTACTTC
14,TRBV9,-,TRBD1,TRBJ2-7,CASSVGDRTYEQYF,TGTGCCAGCAGCGTAGGGGACAGAACCTACGAGCAGTACTTC
15,TRBV5-8,once,TRBD1,TRBJ1-1,CASLVQGRMGTEAFF,TGTGCCAGCCTCGTACAGGGGAGGATGGGCACTGAAGCTTTCTTT
15,TRBV19,-,TRBD1,TRBJ1-1,CASSAVAGGNTEAFF,TGTGCCAGTAGTGCGGTGGCAGGGGGGAACACTGAAGCTTTCTTT
13,TRBV6-6,once,-,TRBJ2-7,CASSLGETYEQYF,TGTGCCAGCAGTTTGGGGGAAACCTACGAGCAGTACTTC
16,TRBV5-8,-,TRBD1,TRBJ1-5,CASSFGQGKGNQPQHF,TGTGCCAGCAGCTTCGGACAGGGAAAAGGCAATCAGCCCCAGCATTTT
12,TRBV29-1,-,-,TRBJ1-2,CSTYWGTYGYTF,TGCAGCACCTATTGGGGAACCTATGGCTACACCTTC
13,TRBV9,-,-,TRBJ2-2,CASSGGHTGELFF,TGTGCCAGCAGCGGCGGGCACACCGGGGAGCTGTTTTTT
13,TRBV6-5,-,-,TRBJ1-4,CASSLRQDKKLFF,TGTGCCAGCAGTCTTCGACAGGATAAAAAACTGTTTTTT
14,TRBV5-1,-,-,TRBJ2-5,CASSLGTIQETQYF,TGCGCCAGCAGCTTGGGGACGATCCAAGAGACCCAGTACTTC
15,TRBV11-2,-,TRBD2,TRBJ2-7,CASSSGTSGSYEQYF,TGTGCCAGCAGCTCCGGGACTAGCGGTTCCTACGAGCAGTACTTC
15,TRBV4-2,-,-,TRBJ1-2,CASSQTGTQGGGYTF,TGTGCCAGCAGCCAGACCGGGACGCAAGGGGGTGGCTACACCTTC
13,TRBV7-6,-,TRBD1,TRBJ1-4,CASGDRLNEKLFF,TGTGCCAGCGGGGACAGACTTAATGAAAAACTGTTTTTT
17,TRBV27,few,TRBD1,TRBJ2-2,CASSLGLGQGNTGELFF,TGTGCCAGCAGTTTGGGGTTGGGACAGGGGAACACCGGGGAGCTGTTTTTT
14,TRBV11-2,-,TRBD1,TRBJ2-7,CASSPDRATYEQYF,TGTGCCAGCAGCCCCGACAGGGCGACCTACGAGCAGTACTTC
15,TRBV5-6,-,-,TRBJ2-7,CASSFVQGGSYEQYF,TGTGCCAGCAGCTTCGTACAGGGAGGCTCCTACGAGCAGTACTTC